What follows is one T cell receptor (beta chain) and its context. The data derive from a study of blood T cell repertoires in COVID-19. Across the whole study: The analysed material was cDNA or gDNA that came from T cells, B-cell-depleted T cells, or PBMCs.

Methods used by the authors: Amplification of reference gene primers provided the estimated nucleated cell counts. Profiling relied on immunoSEQ multiplex PCR, and the TCRdb table lists in-frame clones only, not all of them. The V and J calls and clone size come from that table; D and trimming were worked out from the DNA. The sample consists of hundreds of thousands of clones, just under 85% of them appearing once. The sequence was collected from a man older than 75 with acute or convalescent COVID-19. What was sequenced was peripheral blood.

The CDR3 bases are TGTGCCAGCAGCCCGACAGGGGGCGAAGGGTCCGGGGAGCTGTTTTTT. This encodes CASSPTGGEGSGELFF. The J gene is TRBJ2-2, the V gene TRBV7-9; 10 positions agree with TRBD1. This CDR3 has 16 amino acids. V lost 5 bases to trimming and J lost 6 bases; unmatched junction nucleotides: 9. Germline CDR1 and CDR2: SEHNR and FQNEAQ (reference sequence).